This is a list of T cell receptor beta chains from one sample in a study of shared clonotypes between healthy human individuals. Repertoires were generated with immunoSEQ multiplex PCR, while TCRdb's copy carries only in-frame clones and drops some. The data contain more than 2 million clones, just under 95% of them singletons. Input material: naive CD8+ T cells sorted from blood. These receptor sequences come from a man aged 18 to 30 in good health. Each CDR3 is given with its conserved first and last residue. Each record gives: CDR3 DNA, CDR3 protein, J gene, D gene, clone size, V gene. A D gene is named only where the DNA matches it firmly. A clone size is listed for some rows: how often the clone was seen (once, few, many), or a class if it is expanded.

CDR3nt: TGCGCCAGCAGCCAAGATGGGCCCCTTTGGGGGGGGCAGTTCTTC
CDR3aa: CASSQDGPLWGGQFF
j_gene: TRBJ2-1
d_gene: TRBD2
abundance: once
v_gene: TRBV4-3

CDR3nt: TGTGCCAGCAGCCAACCATTTAGCGGGGTTAGCTCCTACGAGCAGTACTTC
CDR3aa: CASSQPFSGVSSYEQYF
j_gene: TRBJ2-7
d_gene: TRBD2
abundance: NA
v_gene: TRBV4-2

CDR3nt: TGTGCCAGTAGTATGGACCTAGAAGACGAGCAGTACTTC
CDR3aa: CASSMDLEDEQYF
j_gene: TRBJ2-7
d_gene: NA
abundance: NA
v_gene: TRBV19

CDR3nt: TGTGCCAGCAGTTTGGGGCAGACCTACGAGCAGTACTTC
CDR3aa: CASSLGQTYEQYF
j_gene: TRBJ2-7
d_gene: NA
abundance: NA
v_gene: TRBV28

CDR3nt: TGTGCCAGTAGTATAGGCGACAGGACAGCGAACACCGGGGAGCTGTTTTTT
CDR3aa: CASSIGDRTANTGELFF
j_gene: TRBJ2-2
d_gene: NA
abundance: NA
v_gene: TRBV19

CDR3nt: TGTGCCAGCAGCCCGGGGGTTTTAGCAACTAATGAAAAACTGTTTTTT
CDR3aa: CASSPGVLATNEKLFF
j_gene: TRBJ1-4
d_gene: NA
abundance: once
v_gene: TRBV9

CDR3nt: TGTGCTAGCAGCTCCCTAGTGGCTAATGAAAAACTGTTTTTT
CDR3aa: CASSSLVANEKLFF
j_gene: TRBJ1-4
d_gene: NA
abundance: once
v_gene: TRBV7-7

CDR3nt: TGCGCCAGCAGCCGGGCCGGGACAGGGATCGGGGAGCTGTTTTTT
CDR3aa: CASSRAGTGIGELFF
j_gene: TRBJ2-2
d_gene: TRBD1
abundance: NA
v_gene: TRBV4-3

CDR3nt: TGTGCCAGTAGGGCTAGCGGGATCTACGAGCAGTACTTC
CDR3aa: CASRASGIYEQYF
j_gene: TRBJ2-7
d_gene: TRBD2
abundance: NA
v_gene: TRBV19

CDR3nt: TGTGCCAGCAGCTTAGAAGGGCAGGGGGCACTCGCTTTCTTT
CDR3aa: CASSLEGQGALAFF
j_gene: TRBJ1-1
d_gene: TRBD1
abundance: NA
v_gene: TRBV7-9

CDR3nt: TGTGCCAGCAGTGCCGGGACAGAAGAGACCCAGTACTTC
CDR3aa: CASSAGTEETQYF
j_gene: TRBJ2-5
d_gene: TRBD1
abundance: NA
v_gene: TRBV6-5

CDR3nt: TGTGCCAGCAGTTATATAGGGCAGGTTGACACCGGGGAGCTGTTTTTT
CDR3aa: CASSYIGQVDTGELFF
j_gene: TRBJ2-2
d_gene: NA
abundance: NA
v_gene: TRBV6-5

CDR3nt: TGTGCCAGCAGTTTCCCTATGACAGGGTTAGGCTACACCTTC
CDR3aa: CASSFPMTGLGYTF
j_gene: TRBJ1-2
d_gene: TRBD1
abundance: NA
v_gene: TRBV28

CDR3nt: TGTGCCAGTTCCCCTGCGCTTTCCTACGAGCAGTACTTC
CDR3aa: CASSPALSYEQYF
j_gene: TRBJ2-7
d_gene: NA
abundance: NA
v_gene: TRBV19

CDR3nt: TGTGCCAGCAGTTTTGTACAGGGGAACGACTATAATTCACCCCTCCACTTT
CDR3aa: CASSFVQGNDYNSPLHF
j_gene: TRBJ1-6
d_gene: TRBD1
abundance: NA
v_gene: TRBV27

CDR3nt: TGTGCCAGCAGGCCGCCCGGGACAGGGGGCGAGCTAGCAACTAATGAAAAACTGTTTTTT
CDR3aa: CASRPPGTGGELATNEKLFF
j_gene: TRBJ1-4
d_gene: TRBD1
abundance: NA
v_gene: TRBV5-8

CDR3nt: TGTGCCTGGAGATCTAGCGGGATGTACGAGCAGTACTTC
CDR3aa: CAWRSSGMYEQYF
j_gene: TRBJ2-7
d_gene: TRBD2
abundance: once
v_gene: TRBV30

CDR3nt: TGTGCCACCAGCAGAGAGGGGGCCCGAGCGGGCAATGAGCAGTTCTTC
CDR3aa: CATSREGARAGNEQFF
j_gene: TRBJ2-1
d_gene: NA
abundance: few
v_gene: TRBV15

CDR3nt: TGTGCCAGCAGCCGTGCCCCCCACGAGCAGTACTTC
CDR3aa: CASSRAPHEQYF
j_gene: TRBJ2-7
d_gene: NA
abundance: once
v_gene: TRBV28

CDR3nt: TGTGCCAGCAGCATTGGGACAGAACAAGAGACCCAGTACTTC
CDR3aa: CASSIGTEQETQYF
j_gene: TRBJ2-5
d_gene: TRBD1
abundance: NA
v_gene: TRBV9

CDR3nt: TGTGCCAGCAGCTTCCGGGACTCCCAAGAGACCCAGTACTTC
CDR3aa: CASSFRDSQETQYF
j_gene: TRBJ2-5
d_gene: NA
abundance: NA
v_gene: TRBV5-5

CDR3nt: TGTGCCAGCAGTTCACTCAAGGCACAGATGAACACTGAAGCTTTCTTT
CDR3aa: CASSSLKAQMNTEAFF
j_gene: TRBJ1-1
d_gene: NA
abundance: NA
v_gene: TRBV28

CDR3nt: TGCAGCGTGGCCGGGACTAGCGTCAATGAGCAGTTCTTC
CDR3aa: CSVAGTSVNEQFF
j_gene: TRBJ2-1
d_gene: TRBD2
abundance: NA
v_gene: TRBV29-1

CDR3nt: TGCGCCAGCAGTGAGTCGCACTCCCAAGAGACCCAGTACTTC
CDR3aa: CASSESHSQETQYF
j_gene: TRBJ2-5
d_gene: NA
abundance: NA
v_gene: TRBV10-1

CDR3nt: TGTGCCAGTTGCGGAGGGGGCGCCTCCTACGAGCAGTACTTC
CDR3aa: CASCGGGASYEQYF
j_gene: TRBJ2-7
d_gene: NA
abundance: NA
v_gene: TRBV27

CDR3nt: TGCGCCAGCAGCCGAGGGGTCTACAATGAGCAGTTCTTC
CDR3aa: CASSRGVYNEQFF
j_gene: TRBJ2-1
d_gene: NA
abundance: NA
v_gene: TRBV4-3

CDR3nt: TGTGCCAGCAGCCTTTGGGACCTCACTGGAAACACCATATATTTT
CDR3aa: CASSLWDLTGNTIYF
j_gene: TRBJ1-3
d_gene: NA
abundance: NA
v_gene: TRBV28

CDR3nt: TGCGCCAGCAGTCAGATAGCGAGGGGGGATACGCAGTATTTT
CDR3aa: CASSQIARGDTQYF
j_gene: TRBJ2-3
d_gene: NA
abundance: NA
v_gene: TRBV4-1

CDR3nt: TGTGCCAGCAGCTTTCAGGGGGCATACGAGCAGTACTTC
CDR3aa: CASSFQGAYEQYF
j_gene: TRBJ2-7
d_gene: TRBD1
abundance: NA
v_gene: TRBV5-6

CDR3nt: TGTGCCAGCAGTGTGTCCGTGGACCTCAATCAGCCCCAGCATTTT
CDR3aa: CASSVSVDLNQPQHF
j_gene: TRBJ1-5
d_gene: NA
abundance: once
v_gene: TRBV2

CDR3nt: TGTGCCAGTAGTATAGGGGAGGGGTTTACCAATCAGCCCCAGCATTTT
CDR3aa: CASSIGEGFTNQPQHF
j_gene: TRBJ1-5
d_gene: NA
abundance: NA
v_gene: TRBV19

CDR3nt: TGCGCCAGCAGCTTGGAGTTTGCGGCCGCCAACACCGGGGAGCTGTTTTTT
CDR3aa: CASSLEFAAANTGELFF
j_gene: TRBJ2-2
d_gene: NA
abundance: NA
v_gene: TRBV5-1

CDR3nt: TGTGCCAGCAGCTTTGAATGGGCGGTAGAGACCCAGTACTTC
CDR3aa: CASSFEWAVETQYF
j_gene: TRBJ2-5
d_gene: NA
abundance: NA
v_gene: TRBV5-4

CDR3nt: TGTGCCAGCAGTTTAATAGGAGATACGCAGTATTTT
CDR3aa: CASSLIGDTQYF
j_gene: TRBJ2-3
d_gene: NA
abundance: NA
v_gene: TRBV27

CDR3nt: TGCGCCAGCAGCCAAGCTGGGGTAGGGACCAATCAGCCCCAGCATTTT
CDR3aa: CASSQAGVGTNQPQHF
j_gene: TRBJ1-5
d_gene: NA
abundance: NA
v_gene: TRBV4-1

CDR3nt: TGTGCCAGCAGTTTACTTCAGGGGGCCGCCTACAATGAGCAGTTCTTC
CDR3aa: CASSLLQGAAYNEQFF
j_gene: TRBJ2-1
d_gene: TRBD1
abundance: NA
v_gene: TRBV7-8

CDR3nt: TGTGCCAGTAGACAGGGGAATCAGCCCCAGCATTTT
CDR3aa: CASRQGNQPQHF
j_gene: TRBJ1-5
d_gene: TRBD1
abundance: NA
v_gene: TRBV19

CDR3nt: TGTGCCAGCAGTTACTCGGGTGGGGGGGTAGCAGATACGCAGTATTTT
CDR3aa: CASSYSGGGVADTQYF
j_gene: TRBJ2-3
d_gene: TRBD2
abundance: NA
v_gene: TRBV6-5

CDR3nt: TGTGCCAGTACCGACGACGGGACAGGCTACGAGCAGTACTTC
CDR3aa: CASTDDGTGYEQYF
j_gene: TRBJ2-7
d_gene: TRBD1
abundance: NA
v_gene: TRBV19

CDR3nt: TGTGCCAGCAGTTTTCATATTGGACTAGCGGGGGGGCAAGAGACCCAGTACTTC
CDR3aa: CASSFHIGLAGGQETQYF
j_gene: TRBJ2-5
d_gene: TRBD2
abundance: NA
v_gene: TRBV28

CDR3nt: TGCGCCAGCAGTGAGTTTTCCTACGAGCAGTACTTC
CDR3aa: CASSEFSYEQYF
j_gene: TRBJ2-7
d_gene: NA
abundance: few
v_gene: TRBV10-1

CDR3nt: TGTGCTAGCAGCTTGAACCCCCTTCTAATCGAGTTTCAAGAAGCTTTCTTT
CDR3aa: CASSLNPLLIEFQEAFF
j_gene: TRBJ1-1
d_gene: NA
abundance: once
v_gene: TRBV7-7

CDR3nt: TGTGCCAGCAGTACCGCGGGGATCACAGATACGCAGTATTTT
CDR3aa: CASSTAGITDTQYF
j_gene: TRBJ2-3
d_gene: NA
abundance: NA
v_gene: TRBV14

CDR3nt: TGCGCCAGCAGCCCTAGGGACTCCACCTACGAGCAGTACTTC
CDR3aa: CASSPRDSTYEQYF
j_gene: TRBJ2-7
d_gene: NA
abundance: NA
v_gene: TRBV4-1

CDR3nt: TGTGCCAGCAGCGGGGGAGGTCTATACGAGCAGTACTTC
CDR3aa: CASSGGGLYEQYF
j_gene: TRBJ2-7
d_gene: NA
abundance: NA
v_gene: TRBV5-8

CDR3nt: TGCGCCAGCAGCCCAGGGAGGGGGCCTCTCGATGAGCAGTTCTTC
CDR3aa: CASSPGRGPLDEQFF
j_gene: TRBJ2-1
d_gene: NA
abundance: NA
v_gene: TRBV4-3